Each of the 18 T cell receptor beta chains below was sequenced from the same sample in a study of T cell responses to AZD1222 COVID-19 vaccine. Generated by immunoSEQ multiplex PCR, the TCRdb table keeps only in-frame clones and is missing some. The sample contains about 180,000 clones, nearly 95% of which appear only once. The material sequenced was peripheral blood, taken 28 days after the second AZD1222 dose. These receptors originate from an adult who received the AZD1222 COVID-19 vaccine.

This clone was counted once. The chain joins TRBV28 to TRBJ1-3; D ambiguous. This CDR3 comprises 14 residues. Trimming took off 8 bases at V and 0 bases at J, with 11 bases between the two ends. The germline V gene encodes CDR1 MDHEN and CDR2 SYDVKM. Here the CDR3 reads CASAGWPSGNTIYF. The CDR3 nucleotides read TGTGCCAGCGCGGGGTGGCCCTCTGGAAACACCATATATTTT.

This chain uses TRBV24-1 with TRBJ1-5; D remains unclear. Germline loops: CDR1 KGHDR, CDR2 SFDVKD. The CDR3 sequence is 12 residues long. Trimming removed 4 bases from V and 7 bases from J, with 7 bases in between. CDR3 loop: CATSDSGQPQHF. The CDR3 coding sequence is TGTGCCACCAGTGACAGCGGACAGCCCCAGCATTTT.

This clone was counted a single time. This chain links TRBV28 with TRBJ1-3; D perhaps matches TRBD1 (6 bases). Trimming shortened V by 4 bases and J by 5 bases, and 12 bases separated the two germline ends. Germline lookup yields CDR1 MDHEN and CDR2 SYDVKM. The CDR3 runs 14 residues. Here the CDR3 reads CASSSGGRRNTIYF. The CDR3 DNA sequence: TGTGCCAGCAGTTCGGGGGGGCGTCGAAACACCATATATTTT.

This clone was detected only a few times. The V call is TRBV27, the J call TRBJ1-6, with 7 nucleotides matching TRBD1. The CDR3 spans 13 residues. The germline gives CDR1 MNHEY, CDR2 SMNVEV (reference sequence). J was trimmed by 1 base and V by 10 bases; bases with no gene match: 1. CDR3 residues: CATRGSYNSPLHF. CDR3 coding DNA: TGTGCCACCAGGGGGTCCTATAATTCACCCCTCCACTTT.

This clone came up once. The chain recombines TRBV18 with TRBJ2-2; TRBD1 is a possible D gene (6 bases). The germline V gene encodes CDR1 KGHSH and CDR2 LQKENI. V gave up 3 bases and J gave up 3 bases, with 11 bases separating them. There are 15 residues in the CDR3. As DNA, the CDR3 is TGTGCCAGCTCACCTGCGACAGGAGACACCGGGGAGCTGTTTTTT. It yields the protein CASSPATGDTGELFF. The complete variable domain, with remaining parts taken from reference TRBV18 and TRBJ2-2, reads NAGVMQNPRHLVRRRGQEARLRCSPMKGHSHVYWYRQLPEEGLKFMVYLQKENIIDESGMPKERFSAEFPKEGPSILRIQQVVRGDSAAYFCASSPATGDTGELFFGEGSRLTVL.

The chain combines TRBV7-9 with TRBJ1-5; a possible D gene is TRBD1 (5 bases). V was shortened by 1 base and J by 4 bases, with 11 bases between the two germline ends. Germline V gene lookup returns CDR1 SEHNR and CDR2 FQNEAQ (reference sequence). The CDR3 covers 15 residues. The DNA of the CDR3 is TGTGCCAGCAGCTTAGGGGGCGACGGGAATCAGCCCCAGCATTTT. Encoded protein: CASSLGGDGNQPQHF.

The V and J genes are TRBV7-8 and TRBJ1-6; D uncertain. The CDR3 extends over 16 amino acids. Germline V gene sequence: CDR1 SGHVS, CDR2 FQNEAQ. The ends were cut back, 1 base at V and 4 bases at J, with 11 bases in the middle. The CDR3 region has the DNA TGTGCCAGCAGCTTAGTCGGTCAGACTTATAATTCACCCCTCCACTTT. This sequence encodes CASSLVGQTYNSPLHF.

This chain connects TRBV6-5 to TRBJ1-3, with D tentatively TRBD1 (6 bases). V gave up 6 bases and J gave up 2 bases, with 11 bases separating them. The germline CDR1 and CDR2 sequences are MNHEY and SVGAGI. There are 14 residues in the CDR3. CDR3 region: CASRTGYPGNTIYF. As DNA, the CDR3 is TGTGCCAGCAGGACAGGTTACCCTGGAAACACCATATATTTT.

The rearrangement links TRBV7-6 to TRBJ1-1; possibly TRBD1 for D (5 bases). Trimming removed 2 bases at V and 3 bases at J, with 7 bases between. CDR1 and CDR2 from the germline V gene are SGHVS and FNYEAQ. The CDR3 consists of 13 residues. Here the CDR3 DNA reads TGTGCCAGCAGCTTATCAGGGTACACTGAAGCTTTCTTT. As protein: CASSLSGYTEAFF.

This rearrangement joins TRBV5-1 to TRBJ2-1; D may be TRBD2 (5 bases). Trimming stripped 1 base from V and 8 bases from J, with 16 bases between. CDR1 SGHRS and CDR2 YFSETQ come from the germline V gene. This CDR3 spans 15 amino acids. CDR3 protein: CASSLKPDSWDEQFF. CDR3 nucleotide sequence: TGCGCCAGCAGCTTGAAACCGGACTCGTGGGATGAGCAGTTCTTC. The variable domain in full, completed from reference TRBV5-1 and TRBJ2-1, reads KAGVTQTPRYLIKTRGQQVTLSCSPISGHRSVSWYQQTPGQGLQFLFEYFSETQRNKGNFPGRFSGRQFSNSRSEMNVSTLELGDSALYLCASSLKPDSWDEQFFGPGTRLTVL.

The chain carries TRBV7-9 and TRBJ2-7; 7 bases are shared with TRBD2. Germline assignment: CDR1 SEHNR and CDR2 FQNEAQ (reference sequence). The CDR3 is 14 amino acids. V shed 5 bases and J 0 bases; nucleotides not matched to a gene: 4. The CDR3 protein is CASSPRTSSYEQYF. DNA for the CDR3: TGTGCCAGCAGCCCCCGGACTAGCTCCTACGAGCAGTACTTC.

The V and J genes are TRBV6-6 and TRBJ2-1; 11 nucleotides match TRBD2. CDR1 MNHNY and CDR2 SVGAGI come from the germline V gene (reference sequence). The CDR3 extends over 19 amino acids. V lost 5 bases, J lost 5 bases, and 17 bases stayed unmatched. CDR3: CASSPLSPLLAGVNNEQFF. Here the CDR3 DNA reads TGTGCCAGCAGTCCACTCAGCCCACTACTAGCGGGAGTTAACAATGAGCAGTTCTTC.

The chain has TRBV12-3 or TRBV12-4 and TRBJ2-7; TRBD1 matches 7 bases. The CDR3 loop spans 13 amino acids. J was trimmed by 10 bases and V by 5 bases; bases with no gene match: 11. This CDR3 reads CASSPYSRQGQYF. The CDR3 coding sequence is TGTGCCAGCAGTCCCTACTCCCGACAGGGACAGTACTTC.

The chain combines TRBV29-1 with TRBJ2-1; D possibly uses TRBD1 or TRBD2 (5 bases each). The germline CDR1 and CDR2 sequences are SQVTM and ANQGSEA. The CDR3 is 11 amino acids. Between the trimmed V and J ends, which lost 2 bases and 10 bases, there was a span of 9 bases. The CDR3 DNA sequence: TGCAGCGTTGAAAGGTGGGGGGAGCAGTTCTTC. This codes for CSVERWGEQFF.

This chain connects TRBV20-1 to TRBJ1-1, with no clear D. The CDR3 has 15 amino acids. V lost 3 bases, J lost 0 bases, and 14 bases lay in between. Germline-derived CDR1 and CDR2 are DFQATT and SNEGSKA (reference sequence). The CDR3 DNA reads TGCAGTGCTAGTATATTGGCGGATATGAACACTGAAGCTTTCTTT. Its translation is CSASILADMNTEAFF.

The rearrangement joins TRBV11-3 to TRBJ1-1; D perhaps matches TRBD1 (6 bases). CDR1 is SGHNT, CDR2 YENEEA, per germline. V lost 1 base to trimming and J lost 6 bases, with 6 bases between them. This CDR3 has 12 amino acids. The CDR3, as DNA: TGTGCCAGCAGCTTAGGGACAGCTGAAGCTTTCTTT. Its protein is CASSLGTAEAFF.

The chain employs TRBV6-5 and TRBJ2-2, with D maybe TRBD1 (5 bases). This CDR3 is 14 amino acids long. Germline-derived CDR1 and CDR2 are MNHEY and SVGAGI. With 6 bases removed from V and 2 bases from J, the gap between germline ends came to 10 bases. DNA of the CDR3: TGTGCCAGCAGCCCGACAGACAACACCGGGGAGCTGTTTTTT. Amino acid sequence: CASSPTDNTGELFF.

The rearrangement uses TRBV5-6 and TRBJ1-2; D unresolved. Trimming removed 4 bases at V and 5 bases at J, with 18 bases between. This CDR3 contains 15 residues. Germline CDR1 reads SGHDT; CDR2 reads YYEEEE. The CDR3 reads CASSPLRPEGYGYTF. The CDR3 DNA reads as TGTGCCAGCAGCCCCTTACGACCGGAAGGGTATGGCTACACCTTC. The full variable domain, its missing parts supplied by reference TRBV5-6 and TRBJ1-2, is DAGVTQSPTHLIKTRGQQVTLRCSPKSGHDTVSWYQQALGQGPQFIFQYYEEEERQRGNFPDRFSGHQFPNYSSELNVNALLLGDSALYLCASSPLRPEGYGYTFGSGTRLTVV.